This T cell receptor (beta chain) was sequenced in a study of blood T cell repertoires in COVID-19. Study-wide background: Some COVID-19 samples were acute and others convalescent; all came from the United States, Italy and Spain. T cells, B-cell-depleted T cells, or PBMCs supplied cDNA or gDNA.

Germline CDR1 LNHDA, CDR2 SQIVND (reference sequence). V was clipped by 4 bases and J by 9 bases; unmatched bases: 7. CDR3 size: 14 residues. This clone was seen a single time. Authors' methods: Reference gene primer amplification gave estimated nucleated cell counts. Generated by immunoSEQ multiplex PCR, the TCRdb table keeps only in-frame clones and is missing some. V, J and clone size are taken as reported in that table, and D and trimming were inferred from the DNA itself. The table lists approximately 110,000 clones, approximately 80% of them singletons. This chain links TRBV19 with TRBJ1-5; 9 bases fit TRBD1. Sequenced: peripheral blood. The clonotype originates from a woman in her forties with acute or convalescent COVID-19. The CDR3 reads CASSTDRGWGPQHF. The DNA for the CDR3 is TGTGCCAGTAGTACGGACAGGGGATGGGGGCCCCAGCATTTT.